These T cell receptor beta chains were read from a single sample in a study of control samples from healthy donors and cancer patients. Clones were sequenced by immunoSEQ multiplex PCR, and TCRdb holds only the in-frame ones, with some missing. In the table there are more than 15,000 clones, about 88% of which are singletons. Material for sequencing was PBMCs. Receptors were obtained from a woman aged 55 to 70 with head and neck cancer. Both conserved end residues are part of each CDR3. A D gene is named only where the DNA matches it firmly. Some rows have no size entry. The others give once, few or many, or a class for an expanded clone.

v_call	clone_size	j_call	d_call	cdr3_nt	cdr3_aa
TRBV5-1	-	TRBJ1-1	-	TGCGCCAGCAGCGAACTCGGGAGGGTTGGGAGTGAAGCTTTCTTT	CASSELGRVGSEAFF
TRBV7-9	-	TRBJ2-7	-	TGTGCCAGCAGCTTAGGAGTCGGCAACGAGCAGTACTTC	CASSLGVGNEQYF
TRBV28	-	TRBJ1-3	-	TGTGCCAGCGGGGGGGCCCCTGGAAACACCATATATTTT	CASGGAPGNTIYF
TRBV5-1	-	TRBJ1-4	-	TGCGCCAGCAGCTTGACAGGCCGCCCGCGAACAACTAATGAAAAACTGTTTTTT	CASSLTGRPRTTNEKLFF
TRBV20-1	-	TRBJ2-7	TRBD2	TGCAGTGCTAGTGCCGGGACTAGCGGATACGAGCAGTACTTC	CSASAGTSGYEQYF
TRBV5-1	-	TRBJ1-1	TRBD1	TGCGCCAGCGGGTTACAGGGGGCTCAGGGTAAGGAAGCTTTCTTT	CASGLQGAQGKEAFF
TRBV9	-	TRBJ2-7	TRBD1	TGTGCCAGCAGCGTAGGACCGGGGGGACAGGGGCGCGGCGAGCAGTACTTC	CASSVGPGGQGRGEQYF
TRBV27	-	TRBJ2-7	TRBD2	TGTGCCAGCAGTTTACTAGCGGGACGAACCCCCTACGAGCAGTACTTC	CASSLLAGRTPYEQYF
TRBV20-1	-	TRBJ1-6	-	TGCAGTGCCAGTCCCGACAGGTTCGATAATTCACCCCTCCACTTT	CSASPDRFDNSPLHF
TRBV7-3	-	TRBJ2-1	-	TGTGCCAGCAGCTTAGGGGGCTCCTACAATGAGCAGTTCTTC	CASSLGGSYNEQFF
TRBV5-1	few	TRBJ2-7	TRBD1	TGCGCCAGCAGCTTTCAGGGGGCAAATCATCAGTCCTACGAGCAGTACTTC	CASSFQGANHQSYEQYF
TRBV11-3	-	TRBJ2-5	-	TGTGCCAGCAGCCCATCGGGACAAGAGACCCAGTACTTC	CASSPSGQETQYF
TRBV5-6	-	TRBJ2-5	-	TGTGCCAGCAGCTTGTTCTTTCCTGGCGAGACCCAGTACTTC	CASSLFFPGETQYF
TRBV5-1	-	TRBJ2-6	TRBD2	TGCGCCAGCAACGTGGGGGGGACCGGGGCCAACGTCCTGACTTTC	CASNVGGTGANVLTF
TRBV4-1	-	TRBJ2-7	-	TGCGCCAGCAGCCAAGAGGCGTCCTACGAGCAGTACTTC	CASSQEASYEQYF
TRBV19	-	TRBJ1-2	-	TGTGCCAGTAGGGGGGCAAGAGGGGCCGTTGACCGGGGCTACACCTTC	CASRGARGAVDRGYTF
TRBV6-1	-	TRBJ2-4	-	TGTGCCAGCAGTGAATATCCCCCGCGTAGACCAAAAAACATTCAGTACTTC	CASSEYPPRRPKNIQYF
TRBV18	-	TRBJ2-4	-	TGTGCCAGCTCACCAGATGGCTGGAAAAACATTCAGTACTTC	CASSPDGWKNIQYF
TRBV7-9	-	TRBJ2-7	TRBD2	TGTGCCAGCAGCTCCACTAGCGGGAGCTACGAGCAGTACTTC	CASSSTSGSYEQYF
TRBV4-1	-	TRBJ2-7	-	TGCGCCAGCAGCCAAGTTCCGGGAGTCTACGAGCAGTACTTC	CASSQVPGVYEQYF
TRBV20-1	few	TRBJ2-7	-	TGCAGTGCTAGTATCACCAGGGCCTACGAGCAGTACTTC	CSASITRAYEQYF
TRBV29-1	-	TRBJ1-1	-	TGCAGCGGGTGGGGGACTGAAGCTTTCTTT	CSGWGTEAFF
TRBV6-1	-	TRBJ2-3	-	TGTGCCAGCAGTGAATTAGGGCGCGGGCCAGATACGCAGTATTTT	CASSELGRGPDTQYF
TRBV19	-	TRBJ1-1	-	TGTGCCACCGGGCCGGGCCTAGACACTGAAGCTTTCTTT	CATGPGLDTEAFF
TRBV7-3	-	TRBJ2-2	-	TGTGCCAGCAGTCTTGGAGGGGGGTCCGGGGAGCTGTTTTTT	CASSLGGGSGELFF
TRBV19	once	TRBJ1-1	-	TGTGCCAGTAGTATTTGGGGGGGGTTGAACACTGAAGCTTTCTTT	CASSIWGGLNTEAFF
TRBV29-1	-	TRBJ2-1	TRBD2	TGCAGCGCTGAGGGGCTAGCGGGAGACTGGTCCTACAATGAGCAGTTCTTC	CSAEGLAGDWSYNEQFF
TRBV4-2	-	TRBJ2-5	TRBD1	TGTGCCAGCAGCCAAGAAGGGGACAGGGGGCTGGTTGGGGAGACCCAGTACTTC	CASSQEGDRGLVGETQYF
TRBV9	-	TRBJ2-1	-	TGTGCCAGCAGCGTCGCGATTGGCTCCTACAATGAGCAGTTCTTC	CASSVAIGSYNEQFF
TRBV28	-	TRBJ2-7	TRBD2	TGTGCCAGCAGTCAAAGTAGCGGGCGTTCCTACGAGCAGTACTTC	CASSQSSGRSYEQYF
TRBV6-5	-	TRBJ1-4	TRBD1	TGTGCCAGCAGTTCATGGACAGGGGGCACGGAAAAACTGTTTTTT	CASSSWTGGTEKLFF
TRBV6-2/TRBV6-3	once	TRBJ2-5	TRBD1	TGTGCCAGCAGTTACGACAGGGGGCTGAAAGAGACCCAGTACTTC	CASSYDRGLKETQYF
TRBV28	-	TRBJ2-1	TRBD2	TGTGCCAGCAGTTCACCCTTAGCGGGACCAAGGACCAATGAGCAGTTCTTC	CASSSPLAGPRTNEQFF
TRBV4-1	once	TRBJ2-5	-	TGCGCCAGCAGCCAAGGACCTTGGGGGCAAGAGACCCAGTACTTC	CASSQGPWGQETQYF
TRBV12-3/TRBV12-4	-	TRBJ2-1	-	TGTGCCAGCAGCCCAGGGTTACGGAATGAGCAGTTCTTC	CASSPGLRNEQFF
TRBV24-1	-	TRBJ2-7	-	TGTGCCACCAGGGACAGTAGCTCCTACGAGCAGTACTTC	CATRDSSSYEQYF
TRBV2	-	TRBJ1-5	-	TGTGCCAGCAGTGGAGCTCATAGCAATCAGCCCCAGCATTTT	CASSGAHSNQPQHF
TRBV7-8	-	TRBJ2-7	-	TGTGCCAGCACCAATCCGGGCTCCTCCTACGAGCAGTACTTC	CASTNPGSSYEQYF
TRBV7-9	few	TRBJ2-6	-	TGTGCCAGCACCCTCTTAAGGGGGTCTGGGGCCAACGTCCTGACTTTC	CASTLLRGSGANVLTF
TRBV5-1	once	TRBJ1-3	-	TGCGCCAGCAGCTTGGGGGCAGCCAGCTCTGGAAACACCATATATTTT	CASSLGAASSGNTIYF
TRBV28	-	TRBJ1-2	-	TGTGCCAGCAGTTTTAAGGTTGGCGGCTACACCTTC	CASSFKVGGYTF
TRBV7-8	-	TRBJ1-3	-	TGTGCCAGCAGCTTATTTATGGAGCCCTCTGGAAACACCATATATTTT	CASSLFMEPSGNTIYF
TRBV29-1	-	TRBJ2-7	-	TGCAGCGTTGAGACCTGGGGGGTTTCCAACGAGCAGTACTTC	CSVETWGVSNEQYF
TRBV5-1	-	TRBJ2-7	TRBD1	TGCGCCAGCAGCTTGGAGGACAGGGCCTACGAGCAGTACTTC	CASSLEDRAYEQYF
TRBV5-1	-	TRBJ2-1	TRBD1	TGCGCCAGCAGCTTGGGGGACAGTTACAATGAGCAGTTCTTC	CASSLGDSYNEQFF
TRBV27	-	TRBJ2-7	-	TGTGCCAGCAGTTTATCCCCACTCCAATACGAGCAGTACTTC	CASSLSPLQYEQYF
TRBV5-1	-	TRBJ2-6	-	TGCGCCAGCAGCTTTTACAGAGATACTGGGGCCAACGTCCTGACTTTC	CASSFYRDTGANVLTF
TRBV28	-	TRBJ1-4	-	TGTGCCAGCAGTCCTCGGGACACGCTTGAAAAACTGTTTTTT	CASSPRDTLEKLFF
TRBV6-5	-	TRBJ2-7	-	TGTGCCAGCAGTAAGACACAGTACGAGCAGTACTTC	CASSKTQYEQYF